The clone carrying this TCR beta chain was seen a few times. Its target is unknown. Library preparation (for TCRbeta) was performed with unique molecular identifiers. TCRdb passed the PCR reads through MiXCR, listing each CDR3 protein once. Here the sample spans some 350,000 distinct CDR3 sequences, 15% to 20% being singletons. This record comes from a study of T-cell reconstitution after alpha-beta-depleted transplantation in children. Findings of the study overall: T-cell numbers and diversity one year post-transplant derived largely from freshly generated T cells. Some patients' high day-60 TCRbeta diversity was attributed to recipient cells surviving conditioning. Where alpha-beta T cells came from about two months after transplant was reportedly several hundred expanded graft clones.

This sequence originates from a male patient aged 2-15 years who had a stem cell transplant for acute lymphoblastic leukemia, so the T cells may come from the graft donor. Here the sequenced sample was PBMCs, mostly from graft donor cells, taken 360 days after TCRalphabeta/CD19-depleted stem cell transplant.

CDR3 amino acids: CASSLRLGSGANVLTF. The CDR3 bases are TGTGCCAGCAGCTTGCGGTTGGGCTCTGGGGCCAACGTCCTGACTTTC. This sequence joins TRBV5-6 and TRBJ2-6; D unclear. The CDR3 runs 16 residues. Germline CDR1 and CDR2: SGHDT and YYEEEE. The V and J ends lost 1 base and 0 bases respectively, with 8 bases between them.